This T cell receptor (beta chain) was captured by sequencing in a study of memory CD4+ T cells and cytomegalovirus serostatus. The CDR3 loop spans 14 amino acids. V lost 2 bases and J 8 bases, leaving 18 bases between the germline ends. Per the germline V gene, CDR1 is GTSNPN and CDR2 is SVGIG (reference sequence). Sequenced by immunoSEQ multiplex PCR; TCRdb stores in-frame clones only, minus some. The table records around 63,000 clones, less than 85% of them present only once. The sort gate was single viable CD3+CD4+CD8-CD45RO+ cells for memory CD4+ T cells. After thawing, CD4+ T cells were positively selected.

The genes are TRBV30 and TRBJ1-2; TRBD1 might be the D (5 bases). The sequence was collected from an adult in good health and CMV-seronegative. Some clones in this sample may be carry-over from other donors' samples. Input material: memory CD4+ T cells from blood. The CDR3 sequence: CAWSPAYGARGYTF. The CDR3 nucleotides are TGTGCCTGGAGTCCAGCTTACGGGGCGCGGGGCTACACCTTC.